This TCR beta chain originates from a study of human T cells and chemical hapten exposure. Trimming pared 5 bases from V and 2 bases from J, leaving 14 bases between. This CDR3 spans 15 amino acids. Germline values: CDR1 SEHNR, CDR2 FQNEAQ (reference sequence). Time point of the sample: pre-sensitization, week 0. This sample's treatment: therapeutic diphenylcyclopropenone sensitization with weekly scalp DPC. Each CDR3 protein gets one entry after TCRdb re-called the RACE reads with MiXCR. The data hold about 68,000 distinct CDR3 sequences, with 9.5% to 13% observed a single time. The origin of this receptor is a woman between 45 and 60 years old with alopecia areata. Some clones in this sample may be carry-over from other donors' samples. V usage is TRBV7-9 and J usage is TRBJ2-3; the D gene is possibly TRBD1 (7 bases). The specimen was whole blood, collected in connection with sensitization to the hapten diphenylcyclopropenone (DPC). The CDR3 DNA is TGTGCCAGCAGCCGCGGGACAGTCAACACAGATACGCAGTATTTT. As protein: CASSRGTVNTDTQYF.